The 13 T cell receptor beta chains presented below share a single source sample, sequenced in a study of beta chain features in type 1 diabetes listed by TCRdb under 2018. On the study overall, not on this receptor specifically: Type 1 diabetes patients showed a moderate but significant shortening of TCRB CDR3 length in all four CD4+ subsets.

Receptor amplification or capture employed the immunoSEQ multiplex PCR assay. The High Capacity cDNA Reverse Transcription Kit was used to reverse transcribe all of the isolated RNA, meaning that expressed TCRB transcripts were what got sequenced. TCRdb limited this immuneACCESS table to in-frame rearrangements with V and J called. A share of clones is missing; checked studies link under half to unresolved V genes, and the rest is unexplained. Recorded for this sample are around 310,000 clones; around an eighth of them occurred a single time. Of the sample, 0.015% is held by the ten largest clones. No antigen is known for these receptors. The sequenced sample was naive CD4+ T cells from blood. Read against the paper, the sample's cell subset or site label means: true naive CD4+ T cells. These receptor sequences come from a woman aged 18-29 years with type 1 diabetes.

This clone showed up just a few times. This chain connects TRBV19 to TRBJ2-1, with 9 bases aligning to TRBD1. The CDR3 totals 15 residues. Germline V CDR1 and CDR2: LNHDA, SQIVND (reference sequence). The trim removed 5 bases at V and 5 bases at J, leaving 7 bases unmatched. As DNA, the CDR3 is TGTGCCAGTAGTCCCCGACAGGGGGTCCACAATGAGCAGTTCTTC. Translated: CASSPRQGVHNEQFF.

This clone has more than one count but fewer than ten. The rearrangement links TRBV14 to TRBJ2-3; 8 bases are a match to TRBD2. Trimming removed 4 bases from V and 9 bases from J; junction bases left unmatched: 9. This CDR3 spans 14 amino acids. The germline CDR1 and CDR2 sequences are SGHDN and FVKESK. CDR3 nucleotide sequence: TGTGCCAGCAGCCTGGCGGGAGGACTGCTCACGCAGTATTTT. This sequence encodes CASSLAGGLLTQYF. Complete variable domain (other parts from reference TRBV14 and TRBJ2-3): EAGVTQFPSHSVIEKGQTVTLRCDPISGHDNLYWYRRVMGKEIKFLLHFVKESKQDESGMPNNRFLAERTGGTYSTLKVQPAELEDSGVYFCASSLAGGLLTQYFGPGTRLTVL.

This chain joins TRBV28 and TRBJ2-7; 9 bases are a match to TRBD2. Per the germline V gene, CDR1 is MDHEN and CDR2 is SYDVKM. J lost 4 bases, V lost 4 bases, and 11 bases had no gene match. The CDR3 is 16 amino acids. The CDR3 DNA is TGTGCCAGCAGTTCCCAACTAGCGGGTTTCCCTTACGAGCAGTACTTC. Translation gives CASSSQLAGFPYEQYF.

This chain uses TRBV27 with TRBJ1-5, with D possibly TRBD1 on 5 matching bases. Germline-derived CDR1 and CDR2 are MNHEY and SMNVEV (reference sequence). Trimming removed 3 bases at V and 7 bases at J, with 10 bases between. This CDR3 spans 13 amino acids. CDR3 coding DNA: TGTGCCAGCAGTTTTCAGGGATGGCAGCCCCAGCATTTT. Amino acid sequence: CASSFQGWQPQHF.

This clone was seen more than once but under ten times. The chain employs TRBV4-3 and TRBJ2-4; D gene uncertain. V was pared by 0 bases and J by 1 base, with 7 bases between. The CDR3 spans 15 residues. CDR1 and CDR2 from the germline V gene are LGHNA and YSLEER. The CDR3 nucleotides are TGCGCCAGCAGCCAAGAGGGCGTGGCCAAAAACATTCAGTACTTC. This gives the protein CASSQEGVAKNIQYF.

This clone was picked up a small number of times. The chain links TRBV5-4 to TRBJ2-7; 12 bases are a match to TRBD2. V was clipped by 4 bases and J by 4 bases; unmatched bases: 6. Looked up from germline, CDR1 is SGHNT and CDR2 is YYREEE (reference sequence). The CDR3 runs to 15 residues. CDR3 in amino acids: CASSLPGTSGYEQYF. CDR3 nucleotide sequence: TGTGCCAGCAGCCTTCCCGGGACTAGCGGGTACGAGCAGTACTTC.

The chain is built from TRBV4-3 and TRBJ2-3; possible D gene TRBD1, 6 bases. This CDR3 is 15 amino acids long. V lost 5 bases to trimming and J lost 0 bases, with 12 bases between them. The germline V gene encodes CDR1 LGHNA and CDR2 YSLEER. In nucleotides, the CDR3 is TGCGCCAGCAGCAGGACAGTTGTTAGCACAGATACGCAGTATTTT. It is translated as CASSRTVVSTDTQYF.

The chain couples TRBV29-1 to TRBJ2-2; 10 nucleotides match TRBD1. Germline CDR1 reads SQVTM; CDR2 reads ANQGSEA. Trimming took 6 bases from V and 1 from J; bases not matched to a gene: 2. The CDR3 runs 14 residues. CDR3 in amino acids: CSVRDRGNTGELFF. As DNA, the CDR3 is TGCAGCGTCCGGGACAGGGGGAACACCGGGGAGCTGTTTTTT.

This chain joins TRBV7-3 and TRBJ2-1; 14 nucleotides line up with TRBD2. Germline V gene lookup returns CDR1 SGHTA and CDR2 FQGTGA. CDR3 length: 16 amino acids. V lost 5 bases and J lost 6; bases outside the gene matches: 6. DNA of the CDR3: TGTGCCAGCAGCCTTGAGGGACTAGCGGGAGCCAATGAGCAGTTCTTC. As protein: CASSLEGLAGANEQFF.

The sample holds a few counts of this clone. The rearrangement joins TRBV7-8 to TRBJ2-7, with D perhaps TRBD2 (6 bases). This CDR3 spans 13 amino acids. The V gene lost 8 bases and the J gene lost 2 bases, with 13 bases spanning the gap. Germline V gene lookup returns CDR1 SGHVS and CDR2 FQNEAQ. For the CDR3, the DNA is TGTGCCAGCCGCCTTGGGGGGACCTACGAGCAGTACTTC. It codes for CASRLGGTYEQYF.

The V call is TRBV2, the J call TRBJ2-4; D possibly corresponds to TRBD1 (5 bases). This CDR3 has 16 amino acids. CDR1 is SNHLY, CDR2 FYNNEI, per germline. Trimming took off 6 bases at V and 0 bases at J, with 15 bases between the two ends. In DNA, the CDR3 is TGTGCCAGCAGGACAGTGGCCCCAGGAGCCAAAAACATTCAGTACTTC. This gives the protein CASRTVAPGAKNIQYF. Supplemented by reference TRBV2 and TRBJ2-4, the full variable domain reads EPEVTQTPSHQVTQMGQEVILRCVPISNHLYFYWYRQILGQKVEFLVSFYNNEISEKSEIFDDQFSVERPDGSNFTLKIRSTKLEDSAMYFCASRTVAPGAKNIQYFGAGTRLSVL.

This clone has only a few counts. The CDR3 coding sequence is TGTGCCAGTAGTATAGGAGGGAGGGCTGGGGCCAACGTCCTGACTTTC. Translating it yields CASSIGGRAGANVLTF. V is TRBV19 and J is TRBJ2-6, with TRBD2 matching over 7 bases. The CDR3 has 16 amino acids. CDR1 LNHDA and CDR2 SQIVND come from the germline V gene (reference sequence). The V gene end was trimmed by 1 base and the J gene end by 2 bases; junction bases not matched to a gene: 2.

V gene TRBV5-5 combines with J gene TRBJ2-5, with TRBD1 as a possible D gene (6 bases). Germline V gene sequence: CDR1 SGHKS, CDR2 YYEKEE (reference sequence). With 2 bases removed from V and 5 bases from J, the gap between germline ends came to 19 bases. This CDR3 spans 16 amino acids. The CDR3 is CASSLGATGWWETQYF. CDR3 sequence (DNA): TGTGCCAGCAGCTTAGGGGCTACAGGGTGGTGGGAGACCCAGTACTTC.